A single sample gave rise to the 8 T cell receptor beta chains below, sequenced in a study of PD-1 blockade in classical Hodgkin lymphoma. Method: immunoSEQ multiplex PCR; TCRdb's copy keeps in-frame clones and lacks some. The sample has 90,000 or so clones; around 90% are singletons. The patients all showed relapse after autologous stem cell transplantation, while their brentuximab vedotin exposure varied. Source: peripheral blood mononuclear cells (PBMCs), taken before the second cycle of nivolumab. The receptors shown here come from a human donor with classical Hodgkin lymphoma.

The chain employs TRBV7-6 and TRBJ2-1; D is perhaps TRBD1 or TRBD2 (6 bases each). The CDR3 runs to 17 residues. Trimming stripped 1 base from V and 8 bases from J, with 21 bases between. Germline V gives CDR1 SGHVS, CDR2 FNYEAQ. CDR3 DNA: TGTGCCAGCAGCTTAGATGGGGTGGGGGGCCTCGGGTATGAGCAGTTCTTC. Its protein is CASSLDGVGGLGYEQFF.

The chain links TRBV4-1 to TRBJ1-4; 12 bases are shared with TRBD1. The CDR3 is 19 amino acids. The V gene end was trimmed by 3 bases and the J gene end by 1 base; junction bases not matched to a gene: 9. The germline gives CDR1 MGHRA, CDR2 YSYEKL. CDR3 residues: CASSHRKWDRGQTNEKLFF. The DNA for the CDR3 is TGCGCCAGCAGCCACCGAAAGTGGGACAGGGGGCAAACTAATGAAAAACTGTTTTTT.

The chain is built from TRBV4-2 and TRBJ2-2; maybe TRBD2 (6 bases). The CDR3 has 14 amino acids. Trimming left V 4 bases short and J 8 bases short, with 14 bases between. CDR1 and CDR2 (germline): LGHNA, YNFKEQ. The CDR3 nucleotides read TGTGCCAGCAGCCTTTTCCGGGGGACTGGGGAGCTGTTTTTT. This sequence encodes CASSLFRGTGELFF.

The genes are TRBV7-9 and TRBJ2-5, with D uncertain. There are 11 residues in the CDR3. The germline gives CDR1 SEHNR, CDR2 FQNEAQ (reference sequence). The ends were cut back, 5 bases at V and 7 bases at J, with 8 bases in the middle. The CDR3 protein is CASSPPGTQYF. CDR3 DNA: TGTGCCAGCAGCCCACCGGGGACCCAGTACTTC.

CDR3 residues: CASSVGLTGAVLYEQYF. CDR3 sequence (DNA): TGTGCCAGCAGCGTAGGACTGACAGGTGCAGTCCTCTACGAGCAGTACTTC. V usage is TRBV9 and J usage is TRBJ2-7, with D possibly TRBD1 on 6 matching bases. V lost 0 bases to trimming and J lost 3 bases, with 19 bases between them. This CDR3 contains 17 residues. Per germline, CDR1 SGDLS and CDR2 YYNGEE.

The chain uses TRBV2 and TRBJ2-5, with TRBD2 identical over 9 bases. The CDR3 has 17 residues. CDR1 and CDR2 from the germline V gene are SNHLY and FYNNEI. Trimming at V came to 1 base and at J to 1 base, leaving 7 bases not matched to a gene. CDR3 in DNA: TGTGCCAGCAGTGAAGTGCCGGGACTAGCAGCCCAAGAGACCCAGTACTTC. It codes for CASSEVPGLAAQETQYF.

The genes are TRBV29-1 and TRBJ2-3; 8 nucleotides align to TRBD1. This CDR3 spans 14 amino acids. The V segment lost 0 bases and the J segment 1 base; nucleotides outside the gene matches: 0. Looked up from germline, CDR1 is SQVTM and CDR2 is ANQGSEA. The CDR3 DNA sequence: TGCAGCGTTGAAGAGACAGGGGGCACAGATACGCAGTATTTT. Amino acid sequence: CSVEETGGTDTQYF.

This chain joins TRBV10-2 and TRBJ2-1, with D possibly being TRBD2 (5 bases). V shed 3 bases and J shed 4 bases, with 19 bases lying between them. The CDR3 extends over 17 amino acids. Germline CDR1 WSHSY, CDR2 SAAADI. The chain's CDR3 is CASSEPTRIRLYNEQFF. For the CDR3, the DNA is TGCGCCAGCAGTGAACCAACTAGAATCCGGCTATACAATGAGCAGTTCTTC.